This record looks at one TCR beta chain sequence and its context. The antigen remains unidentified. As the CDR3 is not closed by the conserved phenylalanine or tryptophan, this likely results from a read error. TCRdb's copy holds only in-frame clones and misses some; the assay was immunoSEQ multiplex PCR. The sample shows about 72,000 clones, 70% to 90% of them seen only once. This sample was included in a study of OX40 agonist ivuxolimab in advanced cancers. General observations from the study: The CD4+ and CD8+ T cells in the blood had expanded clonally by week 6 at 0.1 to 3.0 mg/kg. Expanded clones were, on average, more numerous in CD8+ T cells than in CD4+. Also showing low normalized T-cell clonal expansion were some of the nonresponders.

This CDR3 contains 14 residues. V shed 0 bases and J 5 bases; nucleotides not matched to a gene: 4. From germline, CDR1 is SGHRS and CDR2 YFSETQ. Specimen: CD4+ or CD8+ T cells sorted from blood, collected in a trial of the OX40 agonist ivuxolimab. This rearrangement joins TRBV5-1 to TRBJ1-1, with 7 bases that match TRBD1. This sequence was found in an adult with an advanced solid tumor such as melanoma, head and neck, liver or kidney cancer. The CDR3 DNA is TGCGCCAGCAGCTTGGAACAGGGGTGGACTGAAGCTTTCGTT. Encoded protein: CASSLEQGWTEAFV.